This entry is about one T cell receptor (beta chain). Other DNA sequences in this specimen translate into the identical CDR3. The germline gives CDR1 MNHEY, CDR2 SVGEGT. Germline trimming cut 2 bases from V and 3 bases from J; bases unmatched to any gene: 2. The CDR3 spans 15 residues. These data belong to a study of blood T cell repertoires in COVID-19. Overall study: Researchers got acute and convalescent COVID-19 samples from the United States, Italy and Spain. PBMCs, B-cell-depleted T cells, or T cells were the source of the cDNA or gDNA that made up the material.

In the authors' methods: Nucleated cell number was recorded as an estimate derived from reference gene primer amplification. Repertoires were generated with immunoSEQ multiplex PCR, while TCRdb's copy carries only in-frame clones and drops some. That table supplies the V and J calls and clone size; D and trimming were determined from the DNA. The table lists around 83,000 clones, roughly 89% of them singletons, with approximately 15% in the top ten. The chain combines TRBV6-2 or TRBV6-3 with TRBJ2-7; 12 nucleotides match TRBD2. This sequence originates from a man in his 70s with active or convalescent COVID-19. What was sequenced was peripheral blood. The CDR3 bases are TGTGCCAGCAGTTACACGACTAGCGGGAGCTACGAGCAGTACTTC. Its protein product is CASSYTTSGSYEQYF.